One sample yielded the 8 T cell receptor beta chains listed below, sequenced in a study of blood T cell repertoires in COVID-19. Repertoires were generated with immunoSEQ multiplex PCR, while TCRdb's copy carries only in-frame clones and drops some. The profile shows roughly 100,000 clones, approximately 89% of them singletons. The specimen sequenced was peripheral blood. These receptors originate from a human donor in a cohort sampled during active COVID-19.

In its sample, this clone was seen a few times. J is TRBJ2-7 and V is TRBV5-6, with a possible D match to TRBD2 (6 bases). Trimming took 3 bases from V and 0 from J, leaving 10 bases between them. This CDR3 is built from 14 residues. Germline CDR1 and CDR2: SGHDT and YYEEEE. For the CDR3, the DNA is TGTGCCAGCAGCTGGGAGGTGACCTCCTACGAGCAGTACTTC. Amino acids: CASSWEVTSYEQYF.

This sequence joins TRBV7-8 and TRBJ1-5, with 11 bases matching TRBD1. CDR1 and CDR2 from the germline V gene are SGHVS and FQNEAQ. The length of the CDR3 is 17 residues. The J segment lost 1 base and the V segment lost 1 base, leaving 3 bases of the junction unmatched. The CDR3, as DNA: TGTGCCAGCAGCTTAGGGACAGGGGGCTACAGCAATCAGCCCCAGCATTTT. The encoded protein is CASSLGTGGYSNQPQHF.

The count of this clone is one. The CDR3 region is CASWASGGEQFF. The CDR3 region has the DNA TGCGCCAGCTGGGCTAGCGGGGGGGAGCAGTTCTTC. The chain couples TRBV10-2 to TRBJ2-1, with TRBD2 identical over 11 bases. CDR3 length equals 12 residues. The junction had 4 bases not matched to a gene; V was cut back by 8 bases and J by 10 bases. Per germline, CDR1 WSHSY and CDR2 SAAADI.

V usage is TRBV27 and J usage is TRBJ1-6, with 9 nucleotides matching TRBD1. The CDR3 is made up of 15 amino acids. Germline loops: CDR1 MNHEY, CDR2 SMNVEV (reference sequence). The trim removed 5 bases at V and 5 bases at J, leaving 4 bases unmatched. For the CDR3, the DNA is TGTGCCAGCAGTACCCGGACAGGGGATAATTCACCCCTCCACTTT. This gives the protein CASSTRTGDNSPLHF.

The chain has TRBV12-3 or TRBV12-4 and TRBJ1-1, with D unresolved. CDR3 length equals 12 residues. V was trimmed by 1 base and J by 7 bases, leaving 7 bases between them. CDR3 nucleotide sequence: TGTGCCAGCAGTTTAGGGCAGTTTGAAGCTTTCTTT. This sequence encodes CASSLGQFEAFF.

The V and J genes are TRBV6-1 and TRBJ2-1; TRBD2 agrees at 11 bases. After removal of 2 bases from V and 4 bases from J, the junction contained 4 bases not matched to a gene. The CDR3 is 16 residues long. The germline gives CDR1 MNHNS, CDR2 SASEGT. The CDR3 DNA follows: TGTGCCAGCAGTGAACTAGCGGGGGGCCGTTACAATGAGCAGTTCTTC. Protein: CASSELAGGRYNEQFF.

V usage is TRBV5-1 and J usage is TRBJ2-3; 7 nucleotides match TRBD1. The germline V gene encodes CDR1 SGHRS and CDR2 YFSETQ. Trimming at V came to 6 bases and at J to 3 bases, leaving 7 bases not matched to a gene. The CDR3 has 14 amino acids. This chain's CDR3 is CASTLNRGTDTQYF. The CDR3 DNA is TGCGCCAGCACTCTCAACAGGGGAACAGATACGCAGTATTTT.

Only one count was recorded for this clone. The chain uses TRBV18 and TRBJ2-7; no firm D call. This CDR3 has 12 amino acids. V lost 2 bases, J lost 4 bases, and 6 bases lay in between. The germline gives CDR1 KGHSH, CDR2 LQKENI. CDR3 sequence (DNA): TGTGCCAGCTCACCAGAGTATTACGAGCAGTACTTC. It encodes CASSPEYYEQYF. The whole variable domain, filled in from reference TRBV18 and TRBJ2-7, reads NAGVMQNPRHLVRRRGQEARLRCSPMKGHSHVYWYRQLPEEGLKFMVYLQKENIIDESGMPKERFSAEFPKEGPSILRIQQVVRGDSAAYFCASSPEYYEQYFGPGTRLTVT.